Sequencing of this T cell receptor (beta chain) was carried out in a study of PD-L1 blockade in urothelial cancer. Study background: The patients' atezolizumab therapy, 1,200 mg intravenously every 3 weeks, started at some point between 2014 and 2015. Blood analysis was done at 3 weeks (second dose) and 6 weeks after treatment began. Each blood sample yielded a median of about 140,000 T cells.

The method was immunoSEQ multiplex PCR; TCRdb's version includes in-frame clones alone and lacks a portion of them. Here the sample spans about 84,000 clones, about 81% being singletons. The junction had 4 bases not matched to a gene; V was cut back by 3 bases and J by 2 bases. This CDR3 comprises 15 residues. Germline lookup yields CDR1 ENHRY and CDR2 SYGVKD. Material: PBMCs, obtained around atezolizumab (anti-PD-L1) treatment. This chain links TRBV10-3 with TRBJ2-3, with TRBD2 matching over 8 bases. The clonotype originates from a man aged 65 to 85 with urothelial cancer. CDR3 region: CAISEVGLVTDTQYF. CDR3 sequence (DNA): TGTGCCATCAGTGAAGTGGGACTAGTCACAGATACGCAGTATTTT.